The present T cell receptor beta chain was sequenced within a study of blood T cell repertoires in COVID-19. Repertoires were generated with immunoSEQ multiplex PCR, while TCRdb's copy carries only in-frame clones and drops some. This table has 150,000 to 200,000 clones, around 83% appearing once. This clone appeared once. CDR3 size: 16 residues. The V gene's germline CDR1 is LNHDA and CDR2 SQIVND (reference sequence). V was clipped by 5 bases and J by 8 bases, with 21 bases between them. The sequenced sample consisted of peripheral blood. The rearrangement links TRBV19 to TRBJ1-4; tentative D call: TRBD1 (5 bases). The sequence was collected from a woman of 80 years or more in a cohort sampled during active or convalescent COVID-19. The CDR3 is CASSRLRGEIEEKLFF. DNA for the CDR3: TGTGCCAGTAGTCGCCTTCGGGGGGAGATTGAGGAAAAACTGTTTTTT.